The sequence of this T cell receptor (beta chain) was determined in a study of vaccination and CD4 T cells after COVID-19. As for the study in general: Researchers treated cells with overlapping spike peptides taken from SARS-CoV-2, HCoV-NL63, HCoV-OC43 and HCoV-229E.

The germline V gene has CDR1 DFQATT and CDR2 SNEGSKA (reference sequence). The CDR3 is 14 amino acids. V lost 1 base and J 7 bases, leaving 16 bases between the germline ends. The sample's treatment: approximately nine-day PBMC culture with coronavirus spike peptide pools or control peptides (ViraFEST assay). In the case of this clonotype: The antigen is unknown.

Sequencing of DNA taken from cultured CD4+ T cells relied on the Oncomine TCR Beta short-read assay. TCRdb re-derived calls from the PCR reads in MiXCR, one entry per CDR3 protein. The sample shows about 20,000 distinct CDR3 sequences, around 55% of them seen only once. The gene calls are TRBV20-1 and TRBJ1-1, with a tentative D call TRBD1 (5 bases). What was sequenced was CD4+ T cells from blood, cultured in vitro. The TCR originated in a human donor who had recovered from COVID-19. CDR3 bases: TGCAGTGCTAGAGGGCCCGAAGGGGCGGGTGAAGCTTTCTTT. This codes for CSARGPEGAGEAFF.